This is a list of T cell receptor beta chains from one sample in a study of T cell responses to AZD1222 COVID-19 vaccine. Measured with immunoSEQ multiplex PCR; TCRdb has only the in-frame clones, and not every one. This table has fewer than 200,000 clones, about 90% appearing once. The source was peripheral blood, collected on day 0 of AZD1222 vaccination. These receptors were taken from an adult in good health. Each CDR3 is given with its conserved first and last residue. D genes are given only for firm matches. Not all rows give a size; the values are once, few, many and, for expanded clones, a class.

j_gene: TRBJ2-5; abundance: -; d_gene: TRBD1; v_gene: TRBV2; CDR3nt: TGTGCCAGCAGTGATGAGGGGCAGGGGGCGCGGGAGACCCAGTACTTC; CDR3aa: CASSDEGQGARETQYF
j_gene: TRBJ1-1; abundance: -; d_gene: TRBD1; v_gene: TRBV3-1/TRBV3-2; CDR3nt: TGTGCCAGCAGCCCCCAGGGGGAGGCTGAAGCTTTCTTT; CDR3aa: CASSPQGEAEAFF
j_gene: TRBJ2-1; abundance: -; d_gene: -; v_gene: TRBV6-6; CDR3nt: TGTGCCAGCAGTTACCGAGCGGATTGGGACAATGAGCAGTTCTTC; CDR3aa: CASSYRADWDNEQFF
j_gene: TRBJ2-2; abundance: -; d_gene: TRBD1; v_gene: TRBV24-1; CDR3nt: TGTGCCACCAGTGATTTTGGGACAGGGAACACCGGGGAGCTGTTTTTT; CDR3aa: CATSDFGTGNTGELFF
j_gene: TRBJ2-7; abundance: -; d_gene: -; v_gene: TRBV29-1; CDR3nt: TGCAGCGTCTCCGAGGGGGGGCGAGAGCAGTACTTC; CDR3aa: CSVSEGGREQYF
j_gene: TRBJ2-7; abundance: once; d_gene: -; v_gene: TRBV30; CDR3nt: TGTGCCTGGAGTGTACGTCGTGGATTCTATCACTACGAGCAGTACTTC; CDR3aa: CAWSVRRGFYHYEQYF
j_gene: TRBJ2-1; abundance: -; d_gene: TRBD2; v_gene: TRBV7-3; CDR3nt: TGTGCCAGCAGCTTAATCGTAGCGGGAGATGAGCAGTTCTTC; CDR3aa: CASSLIVAGDEQFF
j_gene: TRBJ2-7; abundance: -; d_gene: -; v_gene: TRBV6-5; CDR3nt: TGTGCCAGCAGTTACCGGGGTCAGGGGACGTACGAGCAGTACTTC; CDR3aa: CASSYRGQGTYEQYF
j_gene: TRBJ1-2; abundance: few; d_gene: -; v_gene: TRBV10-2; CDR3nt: -; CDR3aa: CASSDFRGVGRDYGYTF
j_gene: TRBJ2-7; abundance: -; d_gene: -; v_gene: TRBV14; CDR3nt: TGTGCCAGCAGCCACAAGATCCTCTCAACGGGGGAGCAGTACTTC; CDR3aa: CASSHKILSTGEQYF
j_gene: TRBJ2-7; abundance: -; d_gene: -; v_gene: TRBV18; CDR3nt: TGTGCCAGCTCACCGGTCGCTCGGCAGGGCCACAGCAACGAGCAGTACTTC; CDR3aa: CASSPVARQGHSNEQYF
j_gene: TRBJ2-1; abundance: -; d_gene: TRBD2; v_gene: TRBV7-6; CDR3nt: TGTGCCAGCGGCGGGGGGGCCACGGGGAATGAGCAGTTCTTC; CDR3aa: CASGGGATGNEQFF
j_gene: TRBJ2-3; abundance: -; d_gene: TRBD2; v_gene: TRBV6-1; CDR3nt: TGTGCCAGCAGTGAAGAGGCGGGAGGGGCAGATACGCAGTATTTT; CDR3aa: CASSEEAGGADTQYF
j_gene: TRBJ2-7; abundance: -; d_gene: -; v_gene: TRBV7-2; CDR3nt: TGTGCCAGCAGCGACCGGGATGCGGCCTACGAGCAGTACTTC; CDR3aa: CASSDRDAAYEQYF
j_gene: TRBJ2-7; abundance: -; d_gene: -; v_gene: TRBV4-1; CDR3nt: TGCGCCAGCAGCCCCCAACCCCGGGGCTCTTACGAGCAGTACTTC; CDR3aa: CASSPQPRGSYEQYF
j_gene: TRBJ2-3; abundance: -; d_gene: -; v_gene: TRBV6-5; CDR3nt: TGTGCCAGCAGTACAAGGGTCTCTAGCACAGATACGCAGTATTTT; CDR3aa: CASSTRVSSTDTQYF
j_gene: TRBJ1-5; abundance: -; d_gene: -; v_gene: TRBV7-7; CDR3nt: TGTGCTAGCAGCGCGGGAAGGGGTCAGCCCCAGCATTTT; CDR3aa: CASSAGRGQPQHF
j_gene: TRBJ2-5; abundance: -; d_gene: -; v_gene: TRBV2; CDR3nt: TGTGCCAGCACCCCTGGAGGTCAAGAGACCCAGTACTTC; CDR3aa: CASTPGGQETQYF